One sample yielded the 26 T cell receptor beta chains listed below, sequenced in a study of T cells expressing NK-cell markers. TCRdb re-analyzed the 5' RACE reads; it lists each CDR3 protein once, without DNA. Its listing shows some 600,000 distinct CDR3 sequences. The specimen sequenced was blood T cells: a sorted CD56 or NKG2C T cell subset, CD4+ or CD8+ T cells, or bulk PBMC T cells (not recorded which). These receptors were taken from a man in his late teens or twenties in good health.

The V gene is TRBV2, the J gene TRBJ1-2; TCRdb gives TRBD1 as the D gene, but with no DNA this cannot be confirmed. This CDR3 has 16 residues. The germline V gene has CDR1 SNHLY and CDR2 FYNNEI. The CDR3: CASKPDAGGYIYGYTF.

The chain recombines TRBV4-1 with TRBJ2-3; there is no DNA to check the TCRdb D call of TRBD2. The CDR3 spans 16 residues. CDR1 and CDR2 from the germline V gene are MGHRA and YSYEKL. This CDR3 reads CASSLLAGDDADTQYF.

The chain links TRBV29-1 to TRBJ2-5; the D call of TRBD2 rests on TCRdb alone, since no DNA is present to check it. The CDR3 runs 15 residues. Germline values: CDR1 SQVTM, CDR2 ANQGSEA. The CDR3 sequence is CSVEGAAGLQETQYF.

This chain uses TRBV6-5 with TRBJ2-2; TCRdb's D call of TRBD2 is untestable without DNA. This CDR3 is built from 14 residues. Germline assignment: CDR1 MNHEY and CDR2 SVGAGI. The CDR3 loop is CASSYLTTTGELFF.

J is TRBJ2-2 and V is TRBV24-1. Germline V gives CDR1 KGHDR, CDR2 SFDVKD. The CDR3 length is 16 residues. Here the CDR3 reads CATSDLYGVNTGELFF.

This sequence joins TRBV9 and TRBJ2-1; TCRdb calls TRBD2, which cannot be checked without DNA. Germline loops: CDR1 SGDLS, CDR2 YYNGEE. CDR3 length: 15 amino acids. The CDR3 loop reads CASSVEVAGYNEQFF. The full variable domain, completed using reference TRBV9 and TRBJ2-1, is DSGVTQTPKHLITATGQRVTLRCSPRSGDLSVYWYQQSLDQGLQFLIQYYNGEERAKGNILERFSAQQFPDLHSELNLSSLELGDSALYFCASSVEVAGYNEQFFGPGTRLTVL.

The chain combines TRBV7-9 with TRBJ1-1. The V gene's germline CDR1 is SEHNR and CDR2 FQNEAQ (reference sequence). This CDR3 has 11 amino acids. This CDR3 is CASSSLTEAFF.

The chain employs TRBV5-1 and TRBJ2-3; TCRdb gives TRBD2 as the D gene, but with no DNA this cannot be confirmed. CDR3 size: 17 residues. From germline, CDR1 is SGHRS and CDR2 YFSETQ. CDR3: CASSLVPTSGSIDTQYF.

V is TRBV11-2 and J is TRBJ2-1; there is no DNA to check the TCRdb D call of TRBD1. CDR1 is SGHAT, CDR2 FQNNGV, per germline. The CDR3 consists of 11 residues. The CDR3 here is CASSSGVVRFF.

This sequence joins TRBV18 and TRBJ1-5; lacking DNA, the TRBD1 call made by TCRdb goes unchecked. The CDR3 has 14 amino acids. Germline CDR1 is KGHSH and CDR2 is LQKENI. The CDR3 is CASSPQQGNQPQHF. Using reference TRBV18 and TRBJ1-5 for the parts outside the CDR3, the full variable domain is NAGVMQNPRHLVRRRGQEARLRCSPMKGHSHVYWYRQLPEEGLKFMVYLQKENIIDESGMPKERFSAEFPKEGPSILRIQQVVRGDSAAYFCASSPQQGNQPQHFGDGTRLSIL.

The genes are TRBV5-5 and TRBJ2-7. This CDR3 is built from 15 residues. From germline, CDR1 is SGHKS and CDR2 YYEKEE (reference sequence). The CDR3 loop reads CASSLVPAGSYEQYF.

The chain links TRBV12-3 or TRBV12-4 to TRBJ1-1; TCRdb returns TRBD1, unconfirmable since there is no DNA. The CDR3 sequence is 13 residues long. Here the CDR3 reads CASSSTDSFEAFF.

This chain joins TRBV27 and TRBJ2-1; TCRdb calls TRBD1, which cannot be checked without DNA. CDR3 length: 14 residues. Germline assignment: CDR1 MNHEY and CDR2 SMNVEV (reference sequence). The CDR3 region is CASSIEGAENEQFF.

The V and J genes are TRBV6-5 and TRBJ2-2; TCRdb calls TRBD2, which cannot be checked without DNA. This CDR3 contains 15 residues. CDR1 is MNHEY and CDR2 is SVGAGI in the germline V gene. The CDR3 region is CASSYLRDHTGELFF.

The V call is TRBV4-3, the J call TRBJ2-7; the TCRdb call, TRBD1, lacks DNA for checking. The germline V gene has CDR1 LGHNA and CDR2 YSLEER. The CDR3 is 14 residues long. CDR3 region: CASSQDAGRTEQYF.

The chain joins TRBV7-6 to TRBJ2-3; absent DNA, TCRdb's TRBD1 call cannot be checked. The V gene's germline CDR1 is SGHVS and CDR2 FNYEAQ. This CDR3 has 16 amino acids. The CDR3 sequence: CASSLNPGRNTDTQYF.

V and J are TRBV5-1 and TRBJ2-7. The CDR3 runs 16 residues. Looked up from germline, CDR1 is SGHRS and CDR2 is YFSETQ. The CDR3 spells CASSLGTTEVPYEQYF.

The V and J genes are TRBV20-1 and TRBJ2-1; TCRdb's D gene call, TRBD2, goes unchecked for lack of DNA. The CDR3 sequence is 13 residues long. The germline gives CDR1 DFQATT, CDR2 SNEGSKA (reference sequence). The chain's CDR3 is CSARGVAGSEQFF.

This chain uses TRBV28 with TRBJ2-2; TCRdb reports TRBD2, a call that lacks DNA to check it against. The CDR3 spans 17 residues. The germline V gene has CDR1 MDHEN and CDR2 SYDVKM. CDR3: CASSFFVGRISTGELFF. Together with reference TRBV28 and TRBJ2-2, the CDR3 gives the full variable domain: DVKVTQSSRYLVKRTGEKVFLECVQDMDHENMFWYRQDPGLGLRLIYFSYDVKMKEKGDIPEGYSVSREKKERFSLILESASTNQTSMYLCASSFFVGRISTGELFFGEGSRLTVL.

The chain carries TRBV2 and TRBJ2-2; without DNA, the TCRdb call of TRBD1 cannot be checked. The CDR3 runs 15 residues. Germline CDR1 is SNHLY and CDR2 is FYNNEI. The CDR3 here is CASNIPGKDTGELFF.

This rearrangement joins TRBV27 to TRBJ2-5; TCRdb returns TRBD1, unconfirmable since there is no DNA. Germline V gives CDR1 MNHEY, CDR2 SMNVEV (reference sequence). The CDR3 contains 15 residues. CDR3: CASSTREGALETQYF.

This chain connects TRBV20-1 to TRBJ2-1; TCRdb returns TRBD1, unconfirmable since there is no DNA. The CDR3 has 14 amino acids. Germline V gene sequence: CDR1 DFQATT, CDR2 SNEGSKA (reference sequence). CDR3: CSAVGTGSYNEQFF.

The rearrangement uses TRBV20-1 and TRBJ2-4; as DNA is missing, the TRBD1 call by TCRdb cannot be tested. In germline, CDR1 is DFQATT, CDR2 SNEGSKA (reference sequence). This CDR3 is 13 amino acids long. The CDR3: CSANSQGKNIQYF.

This chain uses TRBV7-7 with TRBJ2-3; TCRdb designates TRBD2, a call that cannot be tested without DNA. The CDR3 is 17 residues long. CDR1 SSHAT and CDR2 FNYEAQ come from the germline V gene (reference sequence). This chain's CDR3 is CASSLGVGGSSTDTQYF.

The gene calls are TRBV7-6 and TRBJ2-3; the TCRdb call, TRBD1, lacks DNA for checking. Germline CDR1 is SGHVS and CDR2 is FNYEAQ. The CDR3 loop spans 16 amino acids. This chain's CDR3 is CASSSSQGSYSDTQYF.

CDR3 residues: CASNDRDRPYGYTF. This chain connects TRBV12-3 or TRBV12-4 to TRBJ1-2; TCRdb designates TRBD1, a call that cannot be tested without DNA. This CDR3 is 14 amino acids long.